The 13 T cell receptor beta chains below were found in one sample sequenced in a study of post-analysis software for immune sequencing data. General study points: Higher frequency in patients than in controls was seen for a handful of TRBV segments, with TRBV5-6, TRBV5-1 and TRBV20-1 among them.

For these receptors, no antigen is known. The authors incorporated unique molecular identifiers into the TCR beta cDNA libraries. TCRdb redid the calling of the PCR reads with MiXCR, one entry per CDR3 protein. The top ten hold approximately 10% of the sample, which has approximately 690,000 distinct CDR3 sequences, approximately 59% seen once. The specimen sequenced was blood. The receptor source for this set is a girl aged 2 to 10 with multiple sclerosis.

A single count supports this clonotype. The chain couples TRBV11-2 to TRBJ2-5, with 9 bases fitting TRBD2. CDR1 is SGHAT and CDR2 is FQNNGV in the germline V gene. The CDR3 is 18 amino acids. V shed 5 bases, J shed 2 bases, and the junction held 15 bases outside the gene matches. The CDR3 reads CASSPTLSLAGEQETQYF. The CDR3 DNA sequence: TGTGCCAGCAGCCCTACGCTTTCTTTAGCGGGGGAGCAAGAGACCCAGTACTTC.

This clonotype has only a few counts. The CDR3 loop reads CASSEESGGAYEQYF. In DNA, the CDR3 is TGTGCCAGCAGTGAAGAGAGCGGGGGGGCCTACGAGCAGTACTTC. The chain has TRBV6-1 and TRBJ2-7; 10 bases agree with TRBD2. The germline V gene encodes CDR1 MNHNS and CDR2 SASEGT. With V trimmed by 1 base and J by 2 bases, 2 bases remained unmatched. This CDR3 has 15 residues.

This clonotype appeared a few times. Compared with germline, one end of the junction differs, possibly owing to a read error. This rearrangement joins TRBV7-9 to TRBJ2-1, with TRBD2 matching 12 bases. CDR1 is SEHNR and CDR2 is FQNEAQ in the germline V gene (reference sequence). The CDR3 has 19 residues. As DNA, the CDR3 is TGTGCCGGCAGCTGTGACGGGACTAGCGGGCAGAGCTCCTACAATGAGCAGTTCTTC. Protein: CAGSCDGTSGQSSYNEQFF. The full variable domain, rest sourced from reference TRBV7-9 and TRBJ2-1, is DTGVSQNPRHKITKRGQNVTFRCDPISEHNRLYWYRQTLGQGPEFLTYFQNEAQLEKSRLLSDRFSAERPKGSFSTLEIQRTEQGDSAMYLCAGSCDGTSGQSSYNEQFFGPGTRLTVL.

This clonotype came up a few times. V and J are TRBV7-3 and TRBJ2-1; 8 bases match TRBD1. In germline, CDR1 is SGHTA, CDR2 FQGTGA. The CDR3 totals 13 residues. J lost 10 bases, V lost 5 bases, and 7 bases had no gene match. The CDR3 loop is CASSPQGAGEQFF. Here the CDR3 DNA reads TGTGCCAGCAGCCCCCAGGGGGCTGGGGAGCAGTTCTTC.

The chain links TRBV9 to TRBJ2-1; no reliable D call. The V end was cut by 2 bases, the J end by 8 bases, with 5 bases between. Germline CDR1 reads SGDLS; CDR2 reads YYNGEE. The CDR3 length is 11 residues. The CDR3 is CASSVADEQFF. The CDR3 DNA follows: TGTGCCAGCAGCGTGGCCGATGAGCAGTTCTTC.

V usage is TRBV11-2 and J usage is TRBJ2-1; D remains unclear. Germline V lookup: CDR1 SGHAT, CDR2 FQNNGV. Trimming took 5 bases from V and 3 from J, leaving 14 bases between them. CDR3 length: 15 residues. The CDR3 nucleotides are TGTGCCAGCAGCCCCCCCAGCGCCAACTACAATGAGCAGTTCTTC. It yields the protein CASSPPSANYNEQFF.

This chain connects TRBV12-3 or TRBV12-4 to TRBJ2-6, with D tentatively TRBD2 (6 bases). Trimming removed 6 bases at V and 7 bases at J, with 13 bases between. CDR3 length: 14 residues. The CDR3 protein is CASRIGGEANVLTF. The CDR3 DNA reads TGTGCCAGCAGGATAGGAGGGGAAGCCAACGTCCTGACTTTC.

The chain joins TRBV7-2 to TRBJ2-5; D gene unclear. V gave up 2 bases and J gave up 5 bases, with 18 bases separating them. Germline V lookup: CDR1 SGHTA, CDR2 FQGNSA. This CDR3 contains 16 residues. The chain's CDR3 is CASSLKSLGWVETQYF. DNA of the CDR3: TGTGCCAGCAGCTTAAAGAGTCTAGGATGGGTCGAGACCCAGTACTTC.

The chain has TRBV20-1 and TRBJ2-7, with TRBD1 identical over 7 bases. Losses at the gene ends were 6 bases for V and 3 bases for J; bases not matched to a gene: 5. Germline CDR1 DFQATT, CDR2 SNEGSKA (reference sequence). This CDR3 region has 12 residues. The CDR3 region has the DNA TGCAGTGCGAAACAGGGGTGCTACGAGCAGTACTTC. Residues: CSAKQGCYEQYF.

This chain uses TRBV7-9 with TRBJ2-5; D unclear. Germline CDR1 SEHNR, CDR2 FQNEAQ (reference sequence). The CDR3 runs 15 residues. V lost 1 base, J lost 4 bases, and 13 bases lay in between. CDR3 bases: TGTGCCAGCAGCTTAGTCCGCGGTATCCTAGAGACCCAGTACTTC. It encodes CASSLVRGILETQYF.

The chain links TRBV9 to TRBJ1-2; D gene unclear. Trimming cost V 4 bases and J 0 bases, with 16 bases left between them. Germline assignment: CDR1 SGDLS and CDR2 YYNGEE. The CDR3 covers 16 residues. The CDR3 loop is CASSPYPGEPNYGYTF. The CDR3 bases are TGTGCCAGCAGCCCCTACCCCGGGGAACCTAACTATGGCTACACCTTC.

The chain is built from TRBV6-5 and TRBJ2-5; D is uncertain. The CDR3 loop spans 13 amino acids. With 6 bases removed from V and 11 bases from J, the gap between germline ends came to 19 bases. Germline values: CDR1 MNHEY, CDR2 SVGAGI. CDR3 in DNA: TGTGCCAGCAGGCGGACGGCCCTATCGCCGCAGTACTTC. Encoded protein: CASRRTALSPQYF.

Of note for this clonotype: The junction shows a germline mismatch at one end, possibly a read error. The V call is TRBV29-1, the J call TRBJ2-7, with D hard to call. Germline CDR1 is SQVTM and CDR2 is ANQGSEA. This CDR3 has 13 amino acids. The CDR3 loop reads CSVVFAGAYGQYF. CDR3 nucleotides: TGCAGCGTTGTGTTCGCAGGCGCCTACGGGCAGTACTTC.